These 24 T cell receptor beta chains were sequenced from one sample in a study of cytomegalovirus exposure and HLA in healthy donors (dated 2017 in TCRdb). Libraries came from the immunoSEQ multiplex PCR assay. For the multiplex PCR, a mixture combining 60 forward primers for TCR Vbeta segments and 13 reverse primers for TCR Jbeta segments was used. TCRdb carries this immuneACCESS record with in-frame sequences only. Its versions omit some clonotypes, under half of them owing to an unresolved V gene in the studies checked, with the rest unexplained. Present in this sample are over 100,000 clones, about 70% of which were seen just once. Clones ranked in the top ten supply 5.5% to 8% of the sample. The source material was PBMCs. The receptors here all came from a male donor in good health and CMV-seronegative.

The rearrangement uses TRBV5-6 and TRBJ1-1, with D perhaps matching TRBD1 (6 bases). V was shortened by 1 base and J by 7 bases, with 11 bases between the two germline ends. Germline V CDR1 and CDR2: SGHDT, YYEEEE. The CDR3 sequence is 13 residues long. CDR3 nucleotide sequence: TGTGCCAGCAGCTTGACAGGGTTTGATGAAGCTTTCTTT. Translating it yields CASSLTGFDEAFF.

The CDR3 spells CASSHRGQTDEQYF. The CDR3 coding sequence is TGTGCCAGCAGTCATAGGGGACAAACCGACGAGCAGTACTTC. This rearrangement joins TRBV27 to TRBJ2-7, with D maybe TRBD1 (6 bases). The ends were cut back, 5 bases at V and 5 bases at J, with 16 bases in the middle. The germline V gene encodes CDR1 MNHEY and CDR2 SMNVEV (reference sequence). The CDR3 extends over 14 amino acids.

In this sample, this clone turned up a few times. The V and J genes are TRBV4-1 and TRBJ2-1, with D possibly TRBD2 on 5 matching bases. CDR3 length: 17 residues. Germline values: CDR1 MGHRA, CDR2 YSYEKL. Trimming shortened V by 0 bases and J by 3 bases, and 15 bases separated the two germline ends. This CDR3 reads CASSQDGSSGLYNEQFF. CDR3 in DNA: TGCGCCAGCAGCCAAGATGGGTCCAGCGGTCTCTACAATGAGCAGTTCTTC.

The chain employs TRBV7-2 and TRBJ2-6; 7 bases match TRBD1. The CDR3 is 17 residues long. The germline V gene has CDR1 SGHTA and CDR2 FQGNSA. J was trimmed by 1 base and V by 0 bases; bases with no gene match: 3. The CDR3 reads CASSLAGGASGANVLTF. The DNA of the CDR3 is TGTGCCAGCAGCTTAGCAGGGGGCGCTTCTGGGGCCAACGTCCTGACTTTC. Based on the CDR3 plus reference TRBV7-2 and TRBJ2-6, the full variable domain is GAGVSQSPSNKVTEKGKDVELRCDPISGHTALYWYRQSLGQGLEFLIYFQGNSAPDKSGLPSDRFSAERTGGSVSTLTIQRTQQEDSAVYLCASSLAGGASGANVLTFGAGSRLTVL.

V is TRBV7-2 and J is TRBJ2-3; maybe TRBD2 (5 bases). The CDR3 length is 15 residues. Germline V CDR1 and CDR2: SGHTA, FQGNSA. V shed 1 base and J shed 1 base, with 9 bases lying between them. CDR3 bases: TGTGCCAGCAGCTTAGTACCACTAGGCACAGATACGCAGTATTTT. Encoded protein: CASSLVPLGTDTQYF.

This clone has just a few counts. The V and J genes are TRBV28 and TRBJ1-3, with unresolved D. Germline CDR1 reads MDHEN; CDR2 reads SYDVKM. The CDR3 is 15 amino acids. The V end lost 3 bases, the J end lost 6 bases, and 15 bases lay between the germline ends. CDR3: CASSLEGRGLNTIYF. CDR3 coding DNA: TGTGCCAGCAGTTTGGAGGGCAGAGGCCTAAACACCATATATTTT. Using reference TRBV28 and TRBJ1-3 for the parts outside the CDR3, the full variable domain is DVKVTQSSRYLVKRTGEKVFLECVQDMDHENMFWYRQDPGLGLRLIYFSYDVKMKEKGDIPEGYSVSREKKERFSLILESASTNQTSMYLCASSLEGRGLNTIYFGEGSWLTVV.

This clone has just one count. This rearrangement joins TRBV4-2 to TRBJ2-6; D not certain. Germline CDR1 LGHNA, CDR2 YNFKEQ. Deletions cut 3 bases from V and 0 bases from J, with 6 bases between. The CDR3 has 15 amino acids. The CDR3 coding sequence is TGTGCCAGCAGCCATGGAGACTCTGGGGCCAACGTCCTGACTTTC. Protein: CASSHGDSGANVLTF.

J is TRBJ2-7 and V is TRBV4-3; 11 nucleotides agree with TRBD2. The CDR3 covers 15 residues. Per the germline V gene, CDR1 is LGHNA and CDR2 is YSLEER. Losses at the gene ends were 1 base for V and 4 bases for J; bases not matched to a gene: 3. The CDR3 DNA follows: TGCGCCAGCAGCCAAGCTCGGACTAGCGGGTACGAGCAGTACTTC. This gives the protein CASSQARTSGYEQYF.

The CDR3 bases are TGTGCCAGCAGTTCCATCGGGGATCATGGCTACACCTTC. It translates to CASSSIGDHGYTF. The rearrangement joins TRBV28 to TRBJ1-2; D uncertain. CDR3 size: 13 residues. The germline CDR1 and CDR2 sequences are MDHEN and SYDVKM. V was trimmed by 4 bases and J by 6 bases, leaving 12 bases between them.

J is TRBJ2-7 and V is TRBV29-1; 9 bases match TRBD1. The CDR3 loop spans 14 amino acids. The trim removed 2 bases at V and 2 bases at J, leaving 4 bases unmatched. The germline V gene encodes CDR1 SQVTM and CDR2 ANQGSEA. CDR3 DNA sequence: TGCAGCGTTGAATTCCGGGACAGGGCCTACGAGCAGTACTTC. Its protein product is CSVEFRDRAYEQYF.

The rearrangement uses TRBV29-1 and TRBJ2-2; D call uncertain. With 1 base removed from V and 1 base from J, the gap between germline ends came to 13 bases. CDR3 size: 16 residues. Germline V lookup: CDR1 SQVTM, CDR2 ANQGSEA. CDR3 in DNA: TGCAGCGTTGAAGCTAGTGGCCTTTTGAACACCGGGGAGCTGTTTTTT. Residues: CSVEASGLLNTGELFF.

This clone occurred a few times. The rearrangement joins TRBV7-9 to TRBJ2-4; 10 bases map to TRBD1. The V segment lost 5 bases and the J segment 0 bases; nucleotides outside the gene matches: 4. The CDR3 has 16 amino acids. Germline CDR1 SEHNR, CDR2 FQNEAQ (reference sequence). CDR3 DNA: TGTGCCAGCAGCACGACAGGGGGCGAAGCCAAAAACATTCAGTACTTC. Translated: CASSTTGGEAKNIQYF.

This clone was counted only a few times. The rearrangement uses TRBV28 and TRBJ1-1; D possibly corresponds to TRBD1 (5 bases). V shed 7 bases and J shed 4 bases, with 19 bases lying between them. Germline CDR1 reads MDHEN; CDR2 reads SYDVKM. The CDR3 covers 15 residues. The chain's CDR3 is CASTPGGYRGTEAFF. In nucleotides, the CDR3 is TGTGCCAGCACCCCCGGGGGATACCGGGGCACTGAAGCTTTCTTT.

This clone has more than one count but fewer than ten. The V gene is TRBV11-2, the J gene TRBJ2-1, with D perhaps matching TRBD1 (5 bases). V lost 5 bases, J lost 7 bases, and 12 bases lay in between. This CDR3 has 13 amino acids. CDR1 is SGHAT and CDR2 is FQNNGV in the germline V gene. The DNA for the CDR3 is TGTGCCAGCAGCCCGGGCAGGGCGAATGAGCAGTTCTTC. Its translation: CASSPGRANEQFF.

This clone came up a few times. The CDR3 DNA is TGTGCCAGCAGCCGGAGTGCAGGGGGCCCATACGAGCAGTACTTC. Protein sequence: CASSRSAGGPYEQYF. V usage is TRBV4-2 and J usage is TRBJ2-7; 8 bases are a match to TRBD1. Looked up from germline, CDR1 is LGHNA and CDR2 is YNFKEQ. The V and J ends lost 4 bases and 4 bases, in that order; junction bases with no gene match: 9. The CDR3 has 15 residues.

The chain employs TRBV4-3 and TRBJ2-7; 9 bases fit TRBD1. CDR3 length: 15 residues. Looked up from germline, CDR1 is LGHNA and CDR2 is YSLEER. Trimming cost V 1 base and J 5 bases; bases outside gene matches: 6. Written as DNA, the CDR3 is TGCGCCAGCAGCCAAGGCGGACAGGGGTTCAACGAGCAGTACTTC. Translating gives CASSQGGQGFNEQYF.

The chain is built from TRBV28 and TRBJ2-1, with 12 bases matching TRBD2. The CDR3 is 16 amino acids. V dropped 2 bases and J dropped 7; count of bases not matched to a gene: 6. Germline V gene sequence: CDR1 MDHEN, CDR2 SYDVKM. In DNA, the CDR3 is TGTGCCAGCAGTTTACTGACTAGCGGGAGTGAAAATGAGCAGTTCTTC. Protein product: CASSLLTSGSENEQFF.

The V and J genes are TRBV11-2 and TRBJ2-7; 9 nucleotides match TRBD1. The germline V gene has CDR1 SGHAT and CDR2 FQNNGV. V trimming: 1 base; J trimming: 5 bases; junction bases outside the gene matches: 12. The CDR3 spans 17 residues. The CDR3 is CASSLVWRDRDSHEQYF. The CDR3 nucleotides are TGTGCCAGCAGCTTAGTCTGGAGGGACAGGGATAGCCACGAGCAGTACTTC. Combining the CDR3 with reference TRBV11-2 and TRBJ2-7 gives the whole variable domain EAGVAQSPRYKIIEKRQSVAFWCNPISGHATLYWYQQILGQGPKLLIQFQNNGVVDDSQLPKDRFSAERLKGVDSTLKIQPAKLEDSAVYLCASSLVWRDRDSHEQYFGPGTRLTVT.

The V call is TRBV19, the J call TRBJ2-1, with 7 bases fitting TRBD1. The ends lost 5 bases at V and 3 bases at J; junction bases unmatched: 4. The germline gives CDR1 LNHDA, CDR2 SQIVND (reference sequence). This CDR3 comprises 14 residues. The CDR3 is CASSSRQGYNEQFF. Written as DNA, the CDR3 is TGTGCCAGTAGTTCAAGACAGGGCTACAATGAGCAGTTCTTC.

The CDR3 DNA follows: TGTGCCAGCAGATTGACCGGACAGGGTAGGGAGGATACGCAGTATTTT. This gives the protein CASRLTGQGREDTQYF. V usage is TRBV27 and J usage is TRBJ2-3, with 8 nucleotides matching TRBD1. The V gene's germline CDR1 is MNHEY and CDR2 SMNVEV (reference sequence). V lost 6 bases to trimming and J lost 6 bases; unmatched junction nucleotides: 14. The CDR3 length is 16 residues.

Only one count was recorded for this clone. The genes are TRBV29-1 and TRBJ2-1; tentative D call: TRBD1 (5 bases). CDR3 length equals 14 residues. Trimming stripped 3 bases from V and 6 bases from J, with 15 bases between. Germline loops: CDR1 SQVTM, CDR2 ANQGSEA. Here the CDR3 reads CSVDQGTVINEQFF. The CDR3 bases are TGCAGCGTTGATCAGGGTACGGTTATCAATGAGCAGTTCTTC.

The rearrangement joins TRBV4-3 to TRBJ2-5; perhaps TRBD2 as D (5 bases). The CDR3 is made up of 15 amino acids. CDR1 and CDR2 from the germline V gene are LGHNA and YSLEER. V was trimmed by 0 bases and J by 5 bases, leaving 13 bases between them. The CDR3 coding sequence is TGCGCCAGCAGCCAAGATCCCGGACTCGGGGAGACCCAGTACTTC. Its protein product is CASSQDPGLGETQYF.

This chain links TRBV6-5 with TRBJ1-1; 9 bases map to TRBD1. Germline assignment: CDR1 MNHEY and CDR2 SVGAGI. The CDR3 length is 13 residues. Losses at the gene ends were 5 bases for V and 5 bases for J; bases not matched to a gene: 3. The CDR3 DNA follows: TGTGCCAGCAGTCTGACAGGGGGAACTGAAGCTTTCTTT. This gives the protein CASSLTGGTEAFF.

The CDR3 DNA follows: TGTGCCAGCAGCTTAGACGGACAGGGGACTGAAGCTTTCTTT. Translated: CASSLDGQGTEAFF. The chain couples TRBV7-2 to TRBJ1-1; 9 nucleotides agree with TRBD1. The CDR3 runs 14 residues. Germline loops: CDR1 SGHTA, CDR2 FQGNSA. The J segment lost 5 bases and the V segment lost 1 base, leaving 2 bases of the junction unmatched.